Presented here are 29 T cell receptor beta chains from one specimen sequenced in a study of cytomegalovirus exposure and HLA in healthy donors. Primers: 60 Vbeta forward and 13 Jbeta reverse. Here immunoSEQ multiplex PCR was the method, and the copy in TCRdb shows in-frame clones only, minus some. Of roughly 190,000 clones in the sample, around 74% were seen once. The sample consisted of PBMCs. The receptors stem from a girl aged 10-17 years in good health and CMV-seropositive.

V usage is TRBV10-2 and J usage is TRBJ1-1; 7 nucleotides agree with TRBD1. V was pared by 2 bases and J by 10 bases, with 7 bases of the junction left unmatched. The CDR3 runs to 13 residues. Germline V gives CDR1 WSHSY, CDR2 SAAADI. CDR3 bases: TGCGCCAGCAGTGAGATGCCAGGGGGACTAGCTTTCTTT. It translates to CASSEMPGGLAFF.

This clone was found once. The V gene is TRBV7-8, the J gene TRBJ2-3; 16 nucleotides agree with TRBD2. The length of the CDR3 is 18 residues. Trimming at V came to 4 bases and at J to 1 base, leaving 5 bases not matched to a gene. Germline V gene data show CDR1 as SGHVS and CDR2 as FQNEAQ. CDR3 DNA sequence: TGTGCCAGCAGCTCGGGACTAGCGGGGGGGCTGGGCACAGATACGCAGTATTTT. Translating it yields CASSSGLAGGLGTDTQYF.

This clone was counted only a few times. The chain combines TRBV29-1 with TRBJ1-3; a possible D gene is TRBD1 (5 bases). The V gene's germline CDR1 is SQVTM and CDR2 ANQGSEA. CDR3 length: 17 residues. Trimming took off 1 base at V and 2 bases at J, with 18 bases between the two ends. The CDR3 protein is CSVEAKTRGVPGNTIYF. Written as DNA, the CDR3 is TGCAGCGTTGAAGCTAAGACGCGGGGGGTGCCTGGAAACACCATATATTTT.

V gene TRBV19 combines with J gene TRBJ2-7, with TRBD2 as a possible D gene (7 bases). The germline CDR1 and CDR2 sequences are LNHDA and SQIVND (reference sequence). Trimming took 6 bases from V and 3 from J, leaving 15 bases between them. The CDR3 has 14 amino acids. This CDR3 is CASSQRGGIYEQYF. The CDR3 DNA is TGTGCCAGTAGCCAAAGGGGGGGGATCTACGAGCAGTACTTC.

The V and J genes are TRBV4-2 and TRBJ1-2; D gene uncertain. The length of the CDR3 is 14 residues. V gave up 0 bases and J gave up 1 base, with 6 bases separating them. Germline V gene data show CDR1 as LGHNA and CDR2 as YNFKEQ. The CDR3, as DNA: TGTGCCAGCAGCCAAGATGGCCGTAACTATGGCTACACCTTC. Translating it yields CASSQDGRNYGYTF.

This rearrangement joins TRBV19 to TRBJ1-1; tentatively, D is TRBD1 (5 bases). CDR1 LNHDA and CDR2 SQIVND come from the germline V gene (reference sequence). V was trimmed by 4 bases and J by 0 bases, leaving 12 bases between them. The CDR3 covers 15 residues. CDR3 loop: CASSTQGGMNTEAFF. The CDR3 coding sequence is TGTGCCAGTAGTACTCAGGGAGGGATGAACACTGAAGCTTTCTTT.

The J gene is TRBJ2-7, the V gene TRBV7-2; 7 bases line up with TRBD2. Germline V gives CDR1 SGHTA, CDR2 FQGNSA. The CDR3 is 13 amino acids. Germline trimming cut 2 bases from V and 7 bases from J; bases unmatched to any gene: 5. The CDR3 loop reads CASSLFGGDEQYF. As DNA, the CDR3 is TGTGCCAGCAGCTTATTTGGGGGGGATGAGCAGTACTTC. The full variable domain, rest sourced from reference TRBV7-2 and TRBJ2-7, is GAGVSQSPSNKVTEKGKDVELRCDPISGHTALYWYRQSLGQGLEFLIYFQGNSAPDKSGLPSDRFSAERTGGSVSTLTIQRTQQEDSAVYLCASSLFGGDEQYFGPGTRLTVT.

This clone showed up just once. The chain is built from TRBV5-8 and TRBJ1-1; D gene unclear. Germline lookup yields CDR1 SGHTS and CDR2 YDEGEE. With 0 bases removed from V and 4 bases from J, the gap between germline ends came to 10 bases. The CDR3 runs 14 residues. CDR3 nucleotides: TGTGCCAGCAGCTTGGCGGGGTTGGGCACTGAAGCTTTCTTT. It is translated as CASSLAGLGTEAFF.

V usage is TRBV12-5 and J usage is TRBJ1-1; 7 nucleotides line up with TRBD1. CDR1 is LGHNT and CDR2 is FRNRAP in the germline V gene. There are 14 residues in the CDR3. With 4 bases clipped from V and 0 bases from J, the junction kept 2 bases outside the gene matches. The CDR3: CASGSTGLNTEAFF. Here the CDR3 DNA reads TGTGCTAGTGGTTCGACAGGGCTGAACACTGAAGCTTTCTTT.

As DNA, the CDR3 is TGTGCCAGCAGCAAAGAGGGCGTCGGGAACACTGAAGCTTTCTTT. Protein sequence: CASSKEGVGNTEAFF. The chain joins TRBV5-8 to TRBJ1-1; D unresolved. The CDR3 has 15 amino acids. The V end was cut by 4 bases, the J end by 1 base, with 14 bases between. CDR1 SGHTS and CDR2 YDEGEE come from the germline V gene.

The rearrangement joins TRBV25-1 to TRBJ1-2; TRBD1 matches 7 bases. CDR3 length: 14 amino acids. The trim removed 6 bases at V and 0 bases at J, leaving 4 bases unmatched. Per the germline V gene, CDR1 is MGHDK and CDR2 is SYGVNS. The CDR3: CASSPGTANYGYTF. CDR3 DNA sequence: TGTGCCAGCAGCCCCGGGACAGCTAACTATGGCTACACCTTC.

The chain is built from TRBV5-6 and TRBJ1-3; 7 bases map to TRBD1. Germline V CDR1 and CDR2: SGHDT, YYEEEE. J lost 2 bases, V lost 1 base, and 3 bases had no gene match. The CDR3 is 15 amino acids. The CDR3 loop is CASSLFQGAGNTIYF. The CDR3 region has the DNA TGTGCCAGCAGCTTGTTCCAGGGGGCTGGAAACACCATATATTTT.

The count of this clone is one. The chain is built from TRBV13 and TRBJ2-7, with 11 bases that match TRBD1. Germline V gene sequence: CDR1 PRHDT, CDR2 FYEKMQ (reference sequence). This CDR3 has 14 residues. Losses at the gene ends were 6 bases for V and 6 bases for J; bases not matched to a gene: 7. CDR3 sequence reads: CASSWRTGGLEQYF. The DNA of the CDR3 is TGTGCCAGCAGTTGGCGGACAGGGGGCCTCGAGCAGTACTTC.

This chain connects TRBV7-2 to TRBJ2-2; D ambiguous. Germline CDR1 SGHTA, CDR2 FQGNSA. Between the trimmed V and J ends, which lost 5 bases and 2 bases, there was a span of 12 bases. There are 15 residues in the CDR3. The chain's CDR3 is CASSPRRGNTGELFF. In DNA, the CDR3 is TGTGCCAGCAGCCCGCGTCGAGGAAACACCGGGGAGCTGTTTTTT.

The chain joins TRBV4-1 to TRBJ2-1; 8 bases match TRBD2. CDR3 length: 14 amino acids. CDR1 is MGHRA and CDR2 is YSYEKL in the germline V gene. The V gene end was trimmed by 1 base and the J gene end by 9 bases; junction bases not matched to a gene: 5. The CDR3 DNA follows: TGCGCCAGCAGCCAAGTCGGGGGGGCCAGTGAGCAGTTCTTC. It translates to CASSQVGGASEQFF.

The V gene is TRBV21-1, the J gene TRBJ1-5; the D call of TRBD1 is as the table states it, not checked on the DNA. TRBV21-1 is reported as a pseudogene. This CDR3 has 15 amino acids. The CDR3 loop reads CASRSRGEGNQPQHF. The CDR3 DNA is TGTGCCAGCCGAAGCAGGGGGGAAGGCAATCAGCCCCAGCATTTT.

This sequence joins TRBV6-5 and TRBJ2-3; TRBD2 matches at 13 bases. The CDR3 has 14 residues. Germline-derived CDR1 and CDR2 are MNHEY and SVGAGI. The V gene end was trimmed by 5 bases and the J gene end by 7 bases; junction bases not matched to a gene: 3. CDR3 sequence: CASSQGLAGNTQYF. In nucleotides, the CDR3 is TGTGCCAGCAGTCAGGGACTAGCGGGGAATACGCAGTATTTT.

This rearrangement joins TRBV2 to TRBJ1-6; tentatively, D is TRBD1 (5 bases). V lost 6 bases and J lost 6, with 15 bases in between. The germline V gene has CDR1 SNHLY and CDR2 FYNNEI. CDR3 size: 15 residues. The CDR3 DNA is TGTGCCAGCAGCAACTTCGGCAGGGCTAATTCACCCCTCCACTTT. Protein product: CASSNFGRANSPLHF. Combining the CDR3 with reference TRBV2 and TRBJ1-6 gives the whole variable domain EPEVTQTPSHQVTQMGQEVILRCVPISNHLYFYWYRQILGQKVEFLVSFYNNEISEKSEIFDDQFSVERPDGSNFTLKIRSTKLEDSAMYFCASSNFGRANSPLHFGNGTRLTVT.

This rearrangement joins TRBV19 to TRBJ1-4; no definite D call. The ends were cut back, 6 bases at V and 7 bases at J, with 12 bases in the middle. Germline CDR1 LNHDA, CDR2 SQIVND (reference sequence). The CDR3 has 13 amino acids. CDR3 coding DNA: TGTGCCAGTAGGAGCGAGGAGATTGAAAAACTGTTTTTT. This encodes CASRSEEIEKLFF. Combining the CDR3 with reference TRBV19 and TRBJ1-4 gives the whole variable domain DGGITQSPKYLFRKEGQNVTLSCEQNLNHDAMYWYRQDPGQGLRLIYYSQIVNDFQKGDIAEGYSVSREKKESFPLTVTSAQKNPTAFYLCASRSEEIEKLFFGSGTQLSVL.

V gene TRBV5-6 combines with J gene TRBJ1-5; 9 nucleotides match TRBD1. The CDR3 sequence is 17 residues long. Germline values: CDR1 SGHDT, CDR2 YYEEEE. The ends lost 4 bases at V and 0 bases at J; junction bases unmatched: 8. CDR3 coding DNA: TGTGCCAGCAGCCAAGGGACAGGGCAAAATAGCAATCAGCCCCAGCATTTT. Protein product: CASSQGTGQNSNQPQHF.

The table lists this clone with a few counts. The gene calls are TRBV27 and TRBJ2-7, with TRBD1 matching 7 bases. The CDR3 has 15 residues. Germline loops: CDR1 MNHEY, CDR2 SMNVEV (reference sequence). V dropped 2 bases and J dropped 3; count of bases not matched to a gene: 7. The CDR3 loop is CASSLGGQYDYEQYF. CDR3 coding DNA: TGTGCCAGCAGTTTAGGGGGACAGTATGACTACGAGCAGTACTTC.

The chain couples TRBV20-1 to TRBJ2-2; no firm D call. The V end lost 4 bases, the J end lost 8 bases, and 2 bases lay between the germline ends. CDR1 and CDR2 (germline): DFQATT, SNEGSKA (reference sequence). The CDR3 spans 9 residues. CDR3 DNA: TGCAGTGCTACAGGGGAGCTGTTTTTT. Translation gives CSATGELFF.

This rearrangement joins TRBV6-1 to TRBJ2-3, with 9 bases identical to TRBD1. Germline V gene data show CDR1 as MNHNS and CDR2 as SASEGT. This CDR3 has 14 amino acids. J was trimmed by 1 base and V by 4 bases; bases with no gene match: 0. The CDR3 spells CASSGQGGTDTQYF. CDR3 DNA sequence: TGTGCCAGCAGTGGACAGGGGGGCACAGATACGCAGTATTTT.

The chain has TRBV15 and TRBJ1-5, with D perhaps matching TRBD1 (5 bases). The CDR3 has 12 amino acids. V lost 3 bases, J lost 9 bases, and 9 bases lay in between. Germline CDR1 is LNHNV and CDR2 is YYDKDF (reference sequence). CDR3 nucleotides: TGTGCCACCAGCAGGGACACTGGGCCCCAGCATTTT. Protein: CATSRDTGPQHF.

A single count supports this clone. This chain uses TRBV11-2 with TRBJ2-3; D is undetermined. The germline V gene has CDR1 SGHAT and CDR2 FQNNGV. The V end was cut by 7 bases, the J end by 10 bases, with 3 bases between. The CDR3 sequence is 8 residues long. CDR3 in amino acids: CASISQYF. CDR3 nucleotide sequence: TGTGCCAGCATCTCGCAGTATTTT.

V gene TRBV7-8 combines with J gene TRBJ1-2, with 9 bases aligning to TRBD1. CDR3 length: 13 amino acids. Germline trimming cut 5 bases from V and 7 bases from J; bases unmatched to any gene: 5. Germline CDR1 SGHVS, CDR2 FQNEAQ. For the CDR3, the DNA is TGTGCCAGCAGCCCCGGGACAGGGTTTGGCTACACCTTC. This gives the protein CASSPGTGFGYTF.

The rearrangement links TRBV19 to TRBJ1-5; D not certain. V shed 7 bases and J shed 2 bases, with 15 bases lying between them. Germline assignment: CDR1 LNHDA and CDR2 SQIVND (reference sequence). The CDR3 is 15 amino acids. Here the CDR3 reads CASNSVLFGNQPQHF. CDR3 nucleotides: TGTGCCAGTAATTCGGTGCTTTTTGGCAATCAGCCCCAGCATTTT.

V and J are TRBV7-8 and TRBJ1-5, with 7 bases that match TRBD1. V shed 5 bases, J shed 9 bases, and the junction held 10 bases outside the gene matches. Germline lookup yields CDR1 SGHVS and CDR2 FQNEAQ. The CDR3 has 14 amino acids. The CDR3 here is CASSPRDSGMPQHF. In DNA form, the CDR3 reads TGTGCCAGCAGCCCCCGGGACAGCGGAATGCCCCAGCATTTT.

CDR3 sequence: CASSAGPGVYGYTF. In DNA form, the CDR3 reads TGTGCCAGCAGCGCCGGGCCAGGGGTGTATGGCTACACCTTC. The chain is built from TRBV7-8 and TRBJ1-2; D perhaps matches TRBD1 (6 bases). V lost 5 bases and J 5 bases, leaving 15 bases between the germline ends. The germline V gene has CDR1 SGHVS and CDR2 FQNEAQ. The CDR3 extends over 14 amino acids. The full variable domain, with the rest looked up from reference TRBV7-8 and TRBJ1-2, is GAGVSQSPRYKVAKRGQDVALRCDPISGHVSLFWYQQALGQGPEFLTYFQNEAQLDKSGLPSDRFFAERPEGSVSTLKIQRTQQEDSAVYLCASSAGPGVYGYTFGSGTRLTVV.